This is a list of T cell receptor beta chains from one sample in a study of blood T cell repertoires in COVID-19. Here immunoSEQ multiplex PCR was the method, and the copy in TCRdb shows in-frame clones only, minus some. The sample lists a few hundred thousand clones; over 65% were seen once. Source material: peripheral blood. The receptors were sampled from an elderly woman with acute or convalescent COVID-19. Each CDR3 is given with its conserved first and last residue. D genes are given only for firm matches. The size of a clone is reported for some rows only, either as once, few or many, or as a class for expanded clones.

D: TRBD1; size: -; J: TRBJ2-6; V: TRBV27; DNA: TGTGCCAGCAAGCCTGGGACAGCCGGATTTTCTGGGGCCAACGTCCTGACTTTC; CDR3: CASKPGTAGFSGANVLTF
D: TRBD2; size: -; J: TRBJ2-3; V: TRBV30; DNA: TGTGCCTGGACGGGGGGGTCTAGCACAGATACGCAGTATTTT; CDR3: CAWTGGSSTDTQYF
D: TRBD1; size: -; J: TRBJ1-6; V: TRBV27; DNA: TGTGCCAGCAGTCGACAGGGTGAGGCTTCACCCCTCCACTTT; CDR3: CASSRQGEASPLHF
D: -; size: -; J: TRBJ1-6; V: TRBV7-2; DNA: TGTGCCAGCAGCTTGAGTTCACCCCTCCACTTT; CDR3: CASSLSSPLHF
D: TRBD2; size: -; J: TRBJ2-5; V: TRBV6-5; DNA: TGTGCCAGCAGTTACGTAGCGGGGGGGCTTGAGACCCAGTACTTC; CDR3: CASSYVAGGLETQYF
D: TRBD1; size: few; J: TRBJ1-6; V: TRBV27; DNA: TGTGCCAGCAGAGGACAGGGAGGATCACCCCTCCACTTT; CDR3: CASRGQGGSPLHF
D: -; size: -; J: TRBJ2-2; V: TRBV19; DNA: TGTGCCAGTAGTCCCCGACAGCTCGGTCGTGCCGGGGAGCTGTTTTTT; CDR3: CASSPRQLGRAGELFF
D: TRBD1; size: -; J: TRBJ2-3; V: TRBV6-5; DNA: TGTGCCAGCAAGACAGGGATCGTGGCAGATACGCAGTATTTT; CDR3: CASKTGIVADTQYF
D: -; size: once; J: TRBJ2-7; V: TRBV3-1/TRBV3-2; DNA: TGTGCCAGCAGCCAAGGTTCTGGGGGCCGCGAGCAGTACTTC; CDR3: CASSQGSGGREQYF
D: TRBD2; size: once; J: TRBJ2-6; V: TRBV27; DNA: TGTGCCAGCAGTTTACGGGGGGGGCAAGGGGCCAACGTCCTGACTTTC; CDR3: CASSLRGGQGANVLTF
D: TRBD1; size: -; J: TRBJ1-1; V: TRBV10-3; DNA: TGTGCCACGTGGACAGGAAACACTGAAGCTTTCTTT; CDR3: CATWTGNTEAFF
D: -; size: many; J: TRBJ2-7; V: TRBV19; DNA: TGTGCCAGTACCCAGCGGCGCGGAACCCGATACGAGCAGTACTTC; CDR3: CASTQRRGTRYEQYF
D: -; size: -; J: TRBJ2-7; V: TRBV5-4; DNA: TGTGCCAGCAGCCCAAATTCCCGGGCCTACGAGCAGTACTTC; CDR3: CASSPNSRAYEQYF
D: -; size: -; J: TRBJ2-7; V: TRBV5-6; DNA: TGTGCCAGCAGCTTGGCCGGCGCACTATACGAGCAGTACTTC; CDR3: CASSLAGALYEQYF
D: TRBD1; size: -; J: TRBJ2-1; V: TRBV7-9; DNA: TGTGCCAGCAGCTGGACAGGCCGATCCTACAATGAGCAGTTCTTC; CDR3: CASSWTGRSYNEQFF
D: -; size: -; J: TRBJ1-5; V: TRBV7-2; DNA: TGTGCCAGCAGCTTAAAACATAATCAGCCCCAGCATTTT; CDR3: CASSLKHNQPQHF
D: -; size: -; J: TRBJ1-1; V: TRBV18; DNA: TGTGCCAGCTCAGTCGGGACATCCACTGAAGCTTTCTTT; CDR3: CASSVGTSTEAFF
D: -; size: -; J: TRBJ1-2; V: TRBV10-3; DNA: TGTGCCATCAGAGGGGGGGAGTATGGCTACACCTTC; CDR3: CAIRGGEYGYTF
D: TRBD1; size: -; J: TRBJ2-3; V: TRBV6-2/TRBV6-3; DNA: TGTGCCAGCAGTTGGGCGGGACAGGGCACAGATACGCAGTATTTT; CDR3: CASSWAGQGTDTQYF
D: TRBD2; size: -; J: TRBJ2-3; V: TRBV7-9; DNA: TGTGCCAGCAGCGACTGGACTAGCGGGAGGGGAGATACGCAGTATTTT; CDR3: CASSDWTSGRGDTQYF
D: -; size: -; J: TRBJ1-1; V: TRBV2; DNA: TGTGCCAGCACACCAGCCTTTCTCAGGGGTAGGGCTGAAGCTTTCTTT; CDR3: CASTPAFLRGRAEAFF
D: TRBD2; size: -; J: TRBJ2-1; V: TRBV7-2; DNA: TGTGCCAGCAGCAGGACTAGCGGGAGCTACAATGAGCAGTTCTTC; CDR3: CASSRTSGSYNEQFF
D: -; size: -; J: TRBJ1-5; V: TRBV2; DNA: TGTGCCAGCAGTGAAGGCCAGGGGAGTTTGCCCCAGCATTTT; CDR3: CASSEGQGSLPQHF
D: -; size: -; J: TRBJ1-2; V: TRBV7-2; DNA: TGTGCCAGCAGCTTAGGGGGCCCTAACTATGGCTACACCTTC; CDR3: CASSLGGPNYGYTF
D: TRBD1; size: -; J: TRBJ1-3; V: TRBV7-7; DNA: TGTGCCAGCAGCTTAACATGGGACAGCTCTGGAAACACCATATATTTT; CDR3: CASSLTWDSSGNTIYF
D: TRBD1; size: -; J: TRBJ1-1; V: TRBV27; DNA: TGTGCCAGCAGTTTCCGGGACAGGGCCACTGAAGCTTTCTTT; CDR3: CASSFRDRATEAFF
D: -; size: -; J: TRBJ2-3; V: TRBV2; DNA: TGTGCCAGCAGTGCCCAACCAGGGGTAGATACGCAGTATTTT; CDR3: CASSAQPGVDTQYF
D: -; size: -; J: TRBJ1-1; V: TRBV3-1/TRBV3-2; DNA: TGTGCCAGCAGCCAAGAACTCTGGGGCCCAAGGGGTGAAGCTTTCTTT; CDR3: CASSQELWGPRGEAFF
D: -; size: few; J: TRBJ1-2; V: TRBV5-6; DNA: TGTGCCAGCAGCGCCCCGGGGGGGGTTGACTATGGCTACACCTTC; CDR3: CASSAPGGVDYGYTF
D: TRBD1; size: -; J: TRBJ2-1; V: TRBV19; DNA: TGTGCCAGTGGTAGGGGGCTTGAGCAGTTCTTC; CDR3: CASGRGLEQFF
D: -; size: -; J: TRBJ1-5; V: TRBV21-1; DNA: TGTGCCGCTCCTCGCCGAGGGGGAAGTCAGCCCCAGCATTTT; CDR3: CAAPRRGGSQPQHF
D: -; size: -; J: TRBJ1-2; V: TRBV7-2; DNA: TGTGCCAGCAAACCCTCGGGAGTACCTCCTTATGGCTACACCTTC; CDR3: CASKPSGVPPYGYTF
D: TRBD2; size: -; J: TRBJ2-1; V: TRBV27; DNA: TGTGCCAGCAGTTTAGGCAGCGGGAGATACAATGAGCAGTTCTTC; CDR3: CASSLGSGRYNEQFF
D: TRBD1; size: once; J: TRBJ1-1; V: TRBV5-1; DNA: TGCGCCAGCAGCAGACAGGGGGCGAACACTGAAGCTTTCTTT; CDR3: CASSRQGANTEAFF
D: -; size: -; J: TRBJ1-6; V: TRBV3-1/TRBV3-2; DNA: TGTGCCAGCAGCCGTGCGGGGGGGACTGGGACCCTCCACTTT; CDR3: CASSRAGGTGTLHF
D: TRBD2; size: -; J: TRBJ2-5; V: TRBV5-1; DNA: TGCGCCAGCAGCTTGGTGGGGGGACTAGCTTCACAAGAGACCCAGTACTTC; CDR3: CASSLVGGLASQETQYF
D: -; size: -; J: TRBJ2-1; V: TRBV7-8; DNA: TGTGCCAGCAGCTCGGTGACTAGCTCCTACAATGAGCAGTTCTTC; CDR3: CASSSVTSSYNEQFF
D: TRBD2; size: -; J: TRBJ2-3; V: TRBV30; DNA: TGTGCCTGGAAACTAGCGGGGCCCCCCGCGGATACGCAGTATTTT; CDR3: CAWKLAGPPADTQYF
D: -; size: many; J: TRBJ2-4; V: TRBV11-1; DNA: TGTGCCAGCAGCCCAAGGGGCCTGGTGGCCAAAAACATTCAGTACTTC; CDR3: CASSPRGLVAKNIQYF
D: -; size: -; J: TRBJ1-1; V: TRBV4-3; DNA: TGCGCCAGCAGCCAAGATGGCTCCAGGACTGAAGCTTTCTTT; CDR3: CASSQDGSRTEAFF
D: -; size: -; J: TRBJ1-5; V: TRBV6-1; DNA: TGTGCCAGCAGTGAGGCAGGGAAGGGTGGCCAGCCCCAGCATTTT; CDR3: CASSEAGKGGQPQHF